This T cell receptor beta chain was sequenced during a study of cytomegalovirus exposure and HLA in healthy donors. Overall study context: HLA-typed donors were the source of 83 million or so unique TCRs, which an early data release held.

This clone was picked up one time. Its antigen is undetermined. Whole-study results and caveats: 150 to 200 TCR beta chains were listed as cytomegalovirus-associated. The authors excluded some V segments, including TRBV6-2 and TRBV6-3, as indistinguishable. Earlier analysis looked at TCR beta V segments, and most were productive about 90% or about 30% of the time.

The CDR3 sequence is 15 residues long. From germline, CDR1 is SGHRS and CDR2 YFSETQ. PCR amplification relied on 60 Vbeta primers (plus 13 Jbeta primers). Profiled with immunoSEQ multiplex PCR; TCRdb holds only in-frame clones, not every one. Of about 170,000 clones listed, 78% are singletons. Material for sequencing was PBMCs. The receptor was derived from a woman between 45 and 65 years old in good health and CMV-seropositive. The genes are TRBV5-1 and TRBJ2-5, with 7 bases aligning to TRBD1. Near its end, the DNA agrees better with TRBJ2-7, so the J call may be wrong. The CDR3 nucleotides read TGCGCCAGCAGCTTGACAGGGGTAAGCTCCTACGAGCAGTACTTC. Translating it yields CASSLTGVSSYEQYF.